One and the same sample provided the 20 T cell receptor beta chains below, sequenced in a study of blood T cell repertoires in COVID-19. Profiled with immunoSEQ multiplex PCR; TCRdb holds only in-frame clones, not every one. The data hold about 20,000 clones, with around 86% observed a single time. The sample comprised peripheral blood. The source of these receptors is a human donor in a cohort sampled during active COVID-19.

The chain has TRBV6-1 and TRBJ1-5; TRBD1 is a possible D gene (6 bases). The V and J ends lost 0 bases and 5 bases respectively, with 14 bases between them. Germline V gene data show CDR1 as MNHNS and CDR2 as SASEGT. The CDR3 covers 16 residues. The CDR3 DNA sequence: TGTGCCAGCAGTGAAGCATTAGACAGGCGATATCAGCCCCAGCATTTT. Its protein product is CASSEALDRRYQPQHF.

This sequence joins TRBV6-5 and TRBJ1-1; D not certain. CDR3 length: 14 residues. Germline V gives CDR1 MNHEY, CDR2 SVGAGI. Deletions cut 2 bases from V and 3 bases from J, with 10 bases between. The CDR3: CASSYGGQDTEAFF. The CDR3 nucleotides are TGTGCCAGCAGTTACGGTGGGCAGGACACTGAAGCTTTCTTT.

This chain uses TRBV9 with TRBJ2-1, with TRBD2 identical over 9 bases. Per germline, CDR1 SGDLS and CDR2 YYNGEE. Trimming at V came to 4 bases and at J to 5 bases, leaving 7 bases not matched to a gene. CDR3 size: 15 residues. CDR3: CASSPRSGSHNEQFF. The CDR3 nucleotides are TGTGCCAGCAGCCCCCGTAGCGGGAGCCACAATGAGCAGTTCTTC.

The CDR3 nucleotides read TGTGCCAGCAGCCCCGGAGCACTACTCTACGAGCAGTACTTC. Translation gives CASSPGALLYEQYF. The rearrangement links TRBV5-4 to TRBJ2-7; D gene ambiguous. V dropped 4 bases and J dropped 3 bases, with 14 bases sitting between them. This CDR3 region has 14 residues. Germline V gene sequence: CDR1 SGHNT, CDR2 YYREEE (reference sequence).

This CDR3 is CASSLPTGGLRETQYF. The DNA for the CDR3 is TGTGCCAGCAGTTTGCCGACAGGGGGCTTACGGGAGACCCAGTACTTC. The J gene is TRBJ2-5, the V gene TRBV28; TRBD1 aligns across 10 bases. V lost 3 bases and J lost 5; bases outside the gene matches: 9. Germline loops: CDR1 MDHEN, CDR2 SYDVKM. This CDR3 contains 16 residues.

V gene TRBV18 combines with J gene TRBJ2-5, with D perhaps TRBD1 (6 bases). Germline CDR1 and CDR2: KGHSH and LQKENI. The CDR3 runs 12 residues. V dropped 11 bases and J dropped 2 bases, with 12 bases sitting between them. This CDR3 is CASRGQQETQYF. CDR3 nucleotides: TGTGCCTCCAGGGGCCAACAAGAGACCCAGTACTTC.

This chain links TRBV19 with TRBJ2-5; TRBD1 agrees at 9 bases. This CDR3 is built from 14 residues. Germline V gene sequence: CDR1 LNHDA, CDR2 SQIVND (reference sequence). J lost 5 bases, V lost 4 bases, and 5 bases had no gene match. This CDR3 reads CASSRQGGLETQYF. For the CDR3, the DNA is TGTGCCAGTAGTAGACAGGGGGGGCTGGAGACCCAGTACTTC.

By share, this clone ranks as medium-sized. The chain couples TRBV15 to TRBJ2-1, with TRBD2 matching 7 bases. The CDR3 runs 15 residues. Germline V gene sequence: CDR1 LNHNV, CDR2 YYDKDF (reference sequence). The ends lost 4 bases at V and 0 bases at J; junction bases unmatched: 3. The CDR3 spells CATSKLANSYNEQFF. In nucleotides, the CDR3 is TGTGCCACCAGCAAACTAGCGAACTCCTACAATGAGCAGTTCTTC. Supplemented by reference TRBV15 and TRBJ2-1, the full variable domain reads DAMVIQNPRYQVTQFGKPVTLSCSQTLNHNVMYWYQQKSSQAPKLLFHYYDKDFNNEADTPDNFQSRRPNTSFCFLDIRSPGLGDTAMYLCATSKLANSYNEQFFGPGTRLTVL.

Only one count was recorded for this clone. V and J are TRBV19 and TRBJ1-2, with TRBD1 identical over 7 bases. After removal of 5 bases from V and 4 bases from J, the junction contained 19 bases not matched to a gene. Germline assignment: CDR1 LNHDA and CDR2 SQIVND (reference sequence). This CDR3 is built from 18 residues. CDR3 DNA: TGTGCCAGTAGTGGGGGGACCTGGGGCAGGGGGTCCCTCTATGGCTACACCTTC. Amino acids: CASSGGTWGRGSLYGYTF.

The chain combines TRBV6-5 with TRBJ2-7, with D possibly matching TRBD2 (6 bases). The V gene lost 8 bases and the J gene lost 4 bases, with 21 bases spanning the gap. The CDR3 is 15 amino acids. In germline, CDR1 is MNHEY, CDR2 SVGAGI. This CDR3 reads CASGMVGSGKYEQYF. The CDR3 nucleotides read TGTGCCAGCGGCATGGTCGGTAGCGGAAAATACGAGCAGTACTTC.

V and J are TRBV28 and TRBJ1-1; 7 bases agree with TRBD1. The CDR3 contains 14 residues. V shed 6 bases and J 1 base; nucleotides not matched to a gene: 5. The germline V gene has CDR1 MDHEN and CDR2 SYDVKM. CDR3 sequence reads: CASRRGGKNTEAFF. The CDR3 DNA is TGTGCCAGCAGGCGAGGGGGCAAGAACACTGAAGCTTTCTTT. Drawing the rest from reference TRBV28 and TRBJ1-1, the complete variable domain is DVKVTQSSRYLVKRTGEKVFLECVQDMDHENMFWYRQDPGLGLRLIYFSYDVKMKEKGDIPEGYSVSREKKERFSLILESASTNQTSMYLCASRRGGKNTEAFFGQGTRLTVV.

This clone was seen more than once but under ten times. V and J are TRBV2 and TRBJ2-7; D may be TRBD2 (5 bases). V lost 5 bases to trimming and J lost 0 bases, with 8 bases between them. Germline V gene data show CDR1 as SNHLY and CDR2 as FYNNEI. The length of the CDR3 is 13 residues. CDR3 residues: CASSWTDSYEQYF. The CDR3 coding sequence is TGTGCCAGCAGTTGGACTGACTCCTACGAGCAGTACTTC. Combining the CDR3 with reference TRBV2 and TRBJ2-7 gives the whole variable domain EPEVTQTPSHQVTQMGQEVILRCVPISNHLYFYWYRQILGQKVEFLVSFYNNEISEKSEIFDDQFSVERPDGSNFTLKIRSTKLEDSAMYFCASSWTDSYEQYFGPGTRLTVT.

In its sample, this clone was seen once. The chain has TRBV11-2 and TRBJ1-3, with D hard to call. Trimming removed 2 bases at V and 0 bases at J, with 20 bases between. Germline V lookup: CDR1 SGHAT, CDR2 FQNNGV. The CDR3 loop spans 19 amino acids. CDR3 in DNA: TGTGCCAGCAGCTTAACAGACACCTTCTCCATAATCTCTGGAAACACCATATATTTT. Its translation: CASSLTDTFSIISGNTIYF.

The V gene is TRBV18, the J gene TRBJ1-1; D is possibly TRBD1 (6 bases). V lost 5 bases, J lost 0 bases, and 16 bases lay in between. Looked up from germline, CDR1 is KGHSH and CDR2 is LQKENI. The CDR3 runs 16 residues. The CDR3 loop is CASSSEQGRMNTEAFF. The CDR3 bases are TGTGCCAGCTCATCCGAACAGGGACGGATGAACACTGAAGCTTTCTTT.

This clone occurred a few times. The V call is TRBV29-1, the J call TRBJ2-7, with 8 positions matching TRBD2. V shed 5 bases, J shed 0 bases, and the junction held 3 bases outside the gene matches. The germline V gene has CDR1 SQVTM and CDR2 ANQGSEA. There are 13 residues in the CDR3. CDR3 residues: CSVISGVSYEQYF. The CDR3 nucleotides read TGCAGCGTTATTAGCGGGGTCTCCTACGAGCAGTACTTC.

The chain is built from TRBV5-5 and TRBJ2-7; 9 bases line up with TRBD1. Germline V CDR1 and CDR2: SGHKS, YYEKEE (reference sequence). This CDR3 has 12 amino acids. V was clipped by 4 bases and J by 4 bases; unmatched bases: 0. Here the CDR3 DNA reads TGTGCCAGCAGCGACAGGGGGTACGAGCAGTACTTC. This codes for CASSDRGYEQYF.

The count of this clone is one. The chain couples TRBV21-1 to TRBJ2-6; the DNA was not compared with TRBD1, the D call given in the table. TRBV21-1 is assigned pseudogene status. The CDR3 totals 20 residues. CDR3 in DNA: TGTGCCAGCAGACCAACGGCACAGGGTCACTGGAGTCCTGGGGCCAACGTCCTGACTTTC. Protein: CASRPTAQGHWSPGANVLTF.

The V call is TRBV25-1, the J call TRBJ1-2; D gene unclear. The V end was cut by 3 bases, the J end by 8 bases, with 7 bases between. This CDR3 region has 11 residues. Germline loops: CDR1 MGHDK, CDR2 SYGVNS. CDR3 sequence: CASSEAAGYTF. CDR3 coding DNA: TGTGCCAGCAGTGAGGCGGCGGGCTACACCTTC.

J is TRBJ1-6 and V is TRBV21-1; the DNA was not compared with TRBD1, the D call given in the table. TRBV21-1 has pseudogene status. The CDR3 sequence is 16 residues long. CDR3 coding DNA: TGTGCCAGCAGTCCAGTGCACATACATCATAATTCACCCCTCCACTTT. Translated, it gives CASSPVHIHHNSPLHF.

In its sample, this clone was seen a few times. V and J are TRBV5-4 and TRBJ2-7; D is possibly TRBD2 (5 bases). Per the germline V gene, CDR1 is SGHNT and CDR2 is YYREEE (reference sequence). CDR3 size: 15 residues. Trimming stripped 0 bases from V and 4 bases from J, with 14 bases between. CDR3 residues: CASSLESGPGYEQYF. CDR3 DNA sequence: TGTGCCAGCAGCTTGGAATCGGGCCCGGGGTACGAGCAGTACTTC.